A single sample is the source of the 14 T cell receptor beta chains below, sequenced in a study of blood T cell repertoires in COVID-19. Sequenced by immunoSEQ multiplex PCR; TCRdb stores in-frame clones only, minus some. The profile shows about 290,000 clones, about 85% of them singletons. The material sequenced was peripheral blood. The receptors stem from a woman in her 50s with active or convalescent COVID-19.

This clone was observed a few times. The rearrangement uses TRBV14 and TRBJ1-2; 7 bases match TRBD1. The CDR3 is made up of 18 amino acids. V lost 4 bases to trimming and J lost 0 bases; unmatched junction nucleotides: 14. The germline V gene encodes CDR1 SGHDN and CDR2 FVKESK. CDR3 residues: CASSPIPGTALSNYGYTF. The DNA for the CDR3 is TGTGCCAGCAGCCCCATTCCCGGGACAGCTCTTTCTAACTATGGCTACACCTTC.

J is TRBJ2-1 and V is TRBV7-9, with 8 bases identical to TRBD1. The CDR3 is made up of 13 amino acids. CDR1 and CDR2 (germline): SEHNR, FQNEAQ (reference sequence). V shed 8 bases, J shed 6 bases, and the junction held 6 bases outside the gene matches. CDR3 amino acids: CASGTGDSNEQFF. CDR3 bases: TGTGCCAGCGGGACAGGCGATTCCAATGAGCAGTTCTTC.

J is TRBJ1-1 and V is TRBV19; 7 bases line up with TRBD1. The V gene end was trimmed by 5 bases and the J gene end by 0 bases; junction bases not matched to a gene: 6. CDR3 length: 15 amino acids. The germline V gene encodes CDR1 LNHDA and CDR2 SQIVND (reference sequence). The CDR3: CASSVDRAMNTEAFF. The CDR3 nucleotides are TGTGCCAGTAGTGTTGACAGGGCCATGAACACTGAAGCTTTCTTT.

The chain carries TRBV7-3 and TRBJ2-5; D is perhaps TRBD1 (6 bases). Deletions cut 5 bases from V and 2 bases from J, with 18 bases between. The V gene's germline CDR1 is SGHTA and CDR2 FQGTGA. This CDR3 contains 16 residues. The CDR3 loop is CASSEQGGLGQETQYF. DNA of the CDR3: TGTGCCAGCAGCGAACAGGGTGGACTGGGACAAGAGACCCAGTACTTC.

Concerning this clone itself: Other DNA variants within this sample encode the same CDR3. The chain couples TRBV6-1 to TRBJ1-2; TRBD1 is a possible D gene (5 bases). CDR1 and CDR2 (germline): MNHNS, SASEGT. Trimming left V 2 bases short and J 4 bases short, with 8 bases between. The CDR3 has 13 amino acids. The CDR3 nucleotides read TGTGCCAGCAGTGAACAGGGCATCTATGGCTACACCTTC. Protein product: CASSEQGIYGYTF.

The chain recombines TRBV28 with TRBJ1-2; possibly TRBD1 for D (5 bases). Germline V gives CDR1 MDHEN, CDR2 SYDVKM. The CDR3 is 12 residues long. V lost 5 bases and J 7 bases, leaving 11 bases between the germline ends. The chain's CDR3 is CASSPVGVGYTF. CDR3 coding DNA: TGTGCCAGCAGTCCGGTAGGGGTTGGCTACACCTTC.

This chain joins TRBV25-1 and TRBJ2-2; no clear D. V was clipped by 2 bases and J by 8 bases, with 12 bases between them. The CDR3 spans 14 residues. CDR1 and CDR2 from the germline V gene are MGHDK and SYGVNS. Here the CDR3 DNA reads TGTGCCAGCAGTGAAACTTATGTCGGGGGGGAGCTGTTTTTT. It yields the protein CASSETYVGGELFF.

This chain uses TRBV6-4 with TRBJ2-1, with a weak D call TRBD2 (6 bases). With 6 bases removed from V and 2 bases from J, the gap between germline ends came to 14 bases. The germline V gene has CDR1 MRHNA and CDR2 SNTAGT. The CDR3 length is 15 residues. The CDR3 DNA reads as TGTGCCAGCAGACGGGAGCTGGGGCCCTACAATGAGCAGTTCTTC. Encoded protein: CASRRELGPYNEQFF.

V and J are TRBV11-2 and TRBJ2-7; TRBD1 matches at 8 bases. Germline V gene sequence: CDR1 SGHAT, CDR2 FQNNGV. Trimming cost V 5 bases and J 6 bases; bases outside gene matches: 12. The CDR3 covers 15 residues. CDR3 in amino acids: CASSPGAGGWGEQYF. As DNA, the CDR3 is TGTGCCAGCAGCCCGGGGGCAGGGGGCTGGGGCGAGCAGTACTTC.

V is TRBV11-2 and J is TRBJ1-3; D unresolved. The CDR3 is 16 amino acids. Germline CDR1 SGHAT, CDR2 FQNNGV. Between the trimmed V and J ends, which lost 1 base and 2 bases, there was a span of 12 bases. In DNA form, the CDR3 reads TGTGCCAGCAGCTTAGTGGGCCCAAGGACTGGAAACACCATATATTTT. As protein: CASSLVGPRTGNTIYF.

The CDR3 DNA is TGTGCCATCAGTGTAACATTAAACACCGGGGAGCTGTTTTTT. It specifies CAISVTLNTGELFF. This chain joins TRBV10-3 and TRBJ2-2; D unclear. This CDR3 is 14 amino acids long. Between the trimmed V and J ends, which lost 4 bases and 2 bases, there was a span of 8 bases. From germline, CDR1 is ENHRY and CDR2 SYGVKD.

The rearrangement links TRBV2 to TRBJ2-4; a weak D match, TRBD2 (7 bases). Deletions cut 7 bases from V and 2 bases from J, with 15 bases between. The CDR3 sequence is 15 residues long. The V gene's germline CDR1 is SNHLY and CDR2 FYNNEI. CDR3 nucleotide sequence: TGTGCCAGCAACGGAGGGGGGGCGACCAAAAACATTCAGTACTTC. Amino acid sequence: CASNGGGATKNIQYF.

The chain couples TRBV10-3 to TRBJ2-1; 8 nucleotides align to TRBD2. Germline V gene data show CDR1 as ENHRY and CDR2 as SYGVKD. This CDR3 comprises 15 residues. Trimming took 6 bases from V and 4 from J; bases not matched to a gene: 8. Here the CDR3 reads CAIRDSAGGYNEQFF. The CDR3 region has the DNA TGTGCCATCAGGGATTCGGCGGGAGGTTACAATGAGCAGTTCTTC.

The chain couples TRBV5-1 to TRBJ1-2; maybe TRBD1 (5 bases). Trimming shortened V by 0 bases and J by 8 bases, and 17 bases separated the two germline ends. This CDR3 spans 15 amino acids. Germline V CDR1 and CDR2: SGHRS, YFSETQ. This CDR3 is CASSLVITRGDGYTF. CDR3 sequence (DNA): TGCGCCAGCAGCTTGGTTATTACGCGGGGGGACGGCTACACCTTC.